This TCR beta chain came from a study of blood T cell repertoires in COVID-19. The wider study: PBMCs, B-cell-depleted T cells, or T cells provided the cDNA or gDNA that made up the material.

Per the study methods: Reference gene primer amplification in the assay estimated nucleated cell counts. The method was immunoSEQ multiplex PCR; TCRdb's version includes in-frame clones alone and lacks a portion of them. V, J and clone size are taken as reported in that table, and D and trimming were inferred from the DNA itself. Of about 200,000 clones in the sample, about 85% were seen once. Seattle researchers signed up patients amid active infection and tracked them longitudinally. CDR1 and CDR2 from the germline V gene are SGDLS and YYNGEE. This CDR3 has 15 amino acids. V lost 0 bases to trimming and J lost 4 bases, with 14 bases between them.

The rearrangement links TRBV9 to TRBJ2-7, with TRBD2 as a possible D gene (6 bases). The receptor was isolated from a woman in her forties or fifties with COVID-19, enrolled during active disease. The material sequenced was peripheral blood. CDR3 sequence reads: CASSVDGGYIYEQYF. The CDR3 nucleotides are TGTGCCAGCAGCGTAGATGGGGGGTACATTTACGAGCAGTACTTC.